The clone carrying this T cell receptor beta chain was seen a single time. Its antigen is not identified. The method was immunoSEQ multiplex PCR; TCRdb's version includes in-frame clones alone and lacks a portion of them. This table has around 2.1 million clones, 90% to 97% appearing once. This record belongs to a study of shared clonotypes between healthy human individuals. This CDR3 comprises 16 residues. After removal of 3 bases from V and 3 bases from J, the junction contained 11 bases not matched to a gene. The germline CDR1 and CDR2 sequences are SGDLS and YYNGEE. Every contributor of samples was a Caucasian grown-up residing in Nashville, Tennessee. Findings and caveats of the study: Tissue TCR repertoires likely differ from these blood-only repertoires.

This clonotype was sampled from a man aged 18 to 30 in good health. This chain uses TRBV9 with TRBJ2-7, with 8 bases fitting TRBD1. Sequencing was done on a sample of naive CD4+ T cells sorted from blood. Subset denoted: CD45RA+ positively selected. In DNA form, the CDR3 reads TGTGCCAGCAGCGCGTCGTCTCGACAGGGGATCTACGAGCAGTACTTC. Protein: CASSASSRQGIYEQYF. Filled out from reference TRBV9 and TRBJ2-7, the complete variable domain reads DSGVTQTPKHLITATGQRVTLRCSPRSGDLSVYWYQQSLDQGLQFLIQYYNGEERAKGNILERFSAQQFPDLHSELNLSSLELGDSALYFCASSASSRQGIYEQYFGPGTRLTVT.